The source of this T cell receptor (beta chain) is a study of T cells in Graves' hyperthyroidism and ophthalmopathy. Ophthalmopathy cases scored 3 or more on the Clinical Activity Score and 4 or more on NOSPECS grade, with duration below 3 months. At least ten counts were recorded for this clonotype. The germline V gene encodes CDR1 MNHEY and CDR2 SMNVEV (reference sequence). The CDR3 totals 13 residues. V was shortened by 8 bases and J by 8 bases, with 15 bases between the two germline ends. RNA transcripts gave rise to amplified TCR beta CDR3 regions. RT-PCR in the first round (using the HTBI primer set) targeted the TCR CDR3. TCRdb fed the multiplex PCR reads into MiXCR, producing one record per CDR3 protein. The sample carries about 610,000 distinct CDR3 sequences, around 15% recorded once.

This TCR was recovered from a woman in her thirties or forties with Graves' ophthalmopathy. This chain uses TRBV27 with TRBJ2-2; tentative D call: TRBD1 (5 bases). The source material was blood. Here the CDR3 reads CASGLDGQGELFF. CDR3 DNA sequence: TGTGCCAGCGGCCTGGACGGACAAGGGGAGCTGTTTTTT.